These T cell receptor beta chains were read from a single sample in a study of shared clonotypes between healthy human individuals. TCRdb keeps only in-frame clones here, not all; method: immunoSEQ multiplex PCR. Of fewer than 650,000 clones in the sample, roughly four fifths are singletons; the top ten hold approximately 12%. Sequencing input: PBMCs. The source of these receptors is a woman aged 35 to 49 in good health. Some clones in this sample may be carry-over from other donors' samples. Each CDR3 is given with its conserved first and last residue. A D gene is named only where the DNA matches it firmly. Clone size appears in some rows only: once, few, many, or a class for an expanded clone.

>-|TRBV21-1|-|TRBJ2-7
CASSKGAGDSYEQYF
TGTGCCAGCAGCAAAGGCGCCGGTGACTCCTACGAGCAGTACTTC
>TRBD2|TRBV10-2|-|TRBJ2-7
CASSESPSGGTYEQYF
TGCGCCAGCAGTGAGTCCCCCTCGGGGGGGACGTACGAGCAGTACTTC
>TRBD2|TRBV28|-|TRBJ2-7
CASSLGLGMLAGREGLEQYF
TGTGCCAGCAGTTTAGGGCTCGGGATGCTAGCGGGAAGAGAGGGTCTCGAGCAGTACTTC
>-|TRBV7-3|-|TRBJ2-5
CASSLSGRGQETQYF
TGTGCCAGCAGCTTAAGTGGGAGGGGGCAAGAGACCCAGTACTTC
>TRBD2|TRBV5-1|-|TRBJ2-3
CASSLGLAGGRDTQYF
TGCGCCAGCAGCTTGGGACTAGCGGGAGGTCGAGATACGCAGTATTTT
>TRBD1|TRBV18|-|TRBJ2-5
CASSPLGQGNQETQYF
TGTGCCAGCTCACCCTTGGGACAGGGGAACCAAGAGACCCAGTACTTC
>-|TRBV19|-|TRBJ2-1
CASGGNLDNEQFF
TGTGCCAGTGGGGGGAACCTGGACAATGAGCAGTTCTTC
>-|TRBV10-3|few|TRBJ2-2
CAIQRESTGELFF
TGTGCCATCCAACGTGAGAGCACCGGGGAGCTGTTTTTT
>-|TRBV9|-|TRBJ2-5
CASSVEVGGVLETQYF
TGTGCCAGCAGCGTAGAGGTGGGGGGAGTATTGGAGACCCAGTACTTC
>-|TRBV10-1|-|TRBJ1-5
CASSESTRLPRNQPQHF
TGCGCCAGCAGTGAGTCGACCCGCTTGCCCCGCAATCAGCCCCAGCATTTT
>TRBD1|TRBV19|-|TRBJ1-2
CASQPFSGQGYYGYTF
TGTGCCAGTCAGCCATTTTCGGGACAGGGATATTATGGCTACACCTTC
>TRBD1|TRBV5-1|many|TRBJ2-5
CASSLGGQKETQYF
TGCGCCAGCAGCTTGGGGGGACAGAAAGAGACCCAGTACTTC
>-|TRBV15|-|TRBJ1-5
CATSPDNSPQHF
TGTGCCACCAGCCCTGATAACTCGCCCCAGCATTTT
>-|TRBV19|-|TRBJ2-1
CASSIGQGGPFF
TGTGCCAGTAGTATAGGACAGGGAGGTCCGTTCTTC
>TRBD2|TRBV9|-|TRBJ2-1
CASSTSGSSYNEQFF
TGTGCCAGCAGCACTAGCGGAAGCTCCTACAATGAGCAGTTCTTC
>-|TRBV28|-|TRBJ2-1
CASRPWGYNEQFF
TGTGCCAGCAGGCCGTGGGGGTACAATGAGCAGTTCTTC
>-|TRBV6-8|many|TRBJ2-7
CASPKQGMYEQYF
TGTGCCAGCCCTAAACAGGGTATGTACGAGCAGTACTTC
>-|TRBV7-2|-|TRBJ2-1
CASSLLASRGIEQFF
TGTGCCAGCAGCTTATTAGCGTCCCGGGGTATTGAGCAGTTCTTC
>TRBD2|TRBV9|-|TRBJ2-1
CASSPPWASGSQNEQFF
TGTGCCAGCAGCCCCCCTTGGGCTAGCGGGAGCCAAAATGAGCAGTTCTTC
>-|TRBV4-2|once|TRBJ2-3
CASSQQSEDTQYF
TGTGCCAGCAGCCAACAGTCCGAGGATACGCAGTATTTT
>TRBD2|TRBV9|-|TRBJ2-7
CASSVGLAASGGSYEQYF
TGTGCCAGCAGCGTAGGACTAGCGGCGTCCGGGGGGTCCTACGAGCAGTACTTC
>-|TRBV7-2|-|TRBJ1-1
CASSLRVGAEAFF
TGTGCCAGCAGCTTAAGGGTGGGGGCTGAAGCTTTCTTT
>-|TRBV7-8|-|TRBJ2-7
CASEGRERSYEQYF
TGTGCCAGCGAAGGACGGGAGCGCTCCTACGAGCAGTACTTC
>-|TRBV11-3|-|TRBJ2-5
CASSFSRGETQYF
TGTGCCAGCAGCTTTAGTAGAGGGGAGACCCAGTACTTC
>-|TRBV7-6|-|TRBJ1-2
CASSLSWTAGGYTF
TGTGCCAGCAGCTTATCATGGACAGCCGGTGGCTACACCTTC
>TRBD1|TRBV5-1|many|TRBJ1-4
CASSSTGGGNEKLFF
TGCGCCAGCAGCTCGACAGGGGGCGGTAATGAAAAACTGTTTTTT
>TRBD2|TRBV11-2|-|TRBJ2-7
CASSLGVTGGSYEQYF
TGTGCCAGCAGCCTAGGGGTCACCGGGGGGTCCTACGAGCAGTACTTC
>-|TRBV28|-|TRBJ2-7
CASSFGGSLSEQYF
TGTGCCAGCAGTTTTGGTGGGAGTTTAAGCGAGCAGTACTTC
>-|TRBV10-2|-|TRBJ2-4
CASSVGPSQNIQYF
TGCGCCAGCAGTGTGGGACCTTCCCAAAACATTCAGTACTTC
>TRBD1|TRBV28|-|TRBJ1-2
CASRLHPTGATYGYTF
TGTGCCAGCAGGTTACACCCGACAGGGGCGACCTATGGCTACACCTTC
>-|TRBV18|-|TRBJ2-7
CASSPSGGSSYEQYF
TGTGCCAGCTCACCCAGCGGAGGGAGCTCCTACGAGCAGTACTTC
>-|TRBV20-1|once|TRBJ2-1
CSAPTFNEQFF
TGCAGTGCTCCGACCTTCAATGAGCAGTTCTTC
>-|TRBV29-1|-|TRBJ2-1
CSASRGPYNEQFF
TGCAGCGCCTCCAGGGGTCCGTACAATGAGCAGTTCTTC
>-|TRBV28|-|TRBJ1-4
CASIGVAEKLFF
TGTGCCAGCATAGGGGTGGCTGAAAAACTGTTTTTT
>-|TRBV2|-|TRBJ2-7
CASKGQAYWYEQYF
TGTGCCAGCAAGGGCCAGGCATACTGGTACGAGCAGTACTTC
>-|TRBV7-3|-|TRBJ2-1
CASSLVPGSNEQFF
TGTGCCAGCAGCTTGGTCCCGGGGAGCAATGAGCAGTTCTTC
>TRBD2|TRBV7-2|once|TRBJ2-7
CASSSGLAAIYEQYF
TGTGCCAGCAGCTCGGGACTAGCGGCCATCTACGAGCAGTACTTC
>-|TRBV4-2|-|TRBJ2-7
CASSQDEGAYEQYF
TGTGCCAGCAGCCAAGACGAGGGAGCCTACGAGCAGTACTTC